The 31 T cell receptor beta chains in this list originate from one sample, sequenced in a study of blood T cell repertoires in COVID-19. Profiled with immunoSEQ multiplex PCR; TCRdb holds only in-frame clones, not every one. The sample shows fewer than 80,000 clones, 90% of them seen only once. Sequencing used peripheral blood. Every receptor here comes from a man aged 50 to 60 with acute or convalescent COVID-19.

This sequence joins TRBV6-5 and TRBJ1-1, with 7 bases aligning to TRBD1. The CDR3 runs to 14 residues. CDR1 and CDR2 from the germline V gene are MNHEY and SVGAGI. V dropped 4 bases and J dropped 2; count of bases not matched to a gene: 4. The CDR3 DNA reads TGTGCCAGCAGTTTTTCAGGGGGTAACACTGAAGCTTTCTTT. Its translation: CASSFSGGNTEAFF.

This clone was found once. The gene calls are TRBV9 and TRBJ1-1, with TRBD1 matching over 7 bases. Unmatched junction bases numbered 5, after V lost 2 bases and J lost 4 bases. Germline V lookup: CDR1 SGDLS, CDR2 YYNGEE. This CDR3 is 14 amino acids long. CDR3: CASSVSGQLTEAFF. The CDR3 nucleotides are TGTGCCAGCAGCGTCTCGGGACAGCTCACTGAAGCTTTCTTT.

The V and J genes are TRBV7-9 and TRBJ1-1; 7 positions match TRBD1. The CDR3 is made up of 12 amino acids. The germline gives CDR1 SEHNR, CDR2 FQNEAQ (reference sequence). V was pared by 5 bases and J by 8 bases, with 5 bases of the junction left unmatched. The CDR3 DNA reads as TGTGCCAGCAGCATAGGACAGGCCGAAGCTTTCTTT. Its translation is CASSIGQAEAFF. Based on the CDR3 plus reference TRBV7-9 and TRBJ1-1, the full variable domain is DTGVSQNPRHKITKRGQNVTFRCDPISEHNRLYWYRQTLGQGPEFLTYFQNEAQLEKSRLLSDRFSAERPKGSFSTLEIQRTEQGDSAMYLCASSIGQAEAFFGQGTRLTVV.

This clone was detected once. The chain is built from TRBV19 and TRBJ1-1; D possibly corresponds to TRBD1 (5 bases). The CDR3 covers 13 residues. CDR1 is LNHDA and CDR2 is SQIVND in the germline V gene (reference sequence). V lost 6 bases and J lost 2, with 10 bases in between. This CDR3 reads CASSPGQNTEAFF. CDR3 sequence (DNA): TGTGCCAGTAGCCCAGGACAAAACACTGAAGCTTTCTTT.

The CDR3 protein is CASSAGVNQPQHF. The CDR3 bases are TGTGCCAGCAGCGCCGGGGTCAATCAGCCCCAGCATTTT. This chain links TRBV9 with TRBJ1-5; no reliable D call. CDR3 length: 13 residues. The germline V gene has CDR1 SGDLS and CDR2 YYNGEE. Trimming took off 3 bases at V and 3 bases at J, with 7 bases between the two ends.

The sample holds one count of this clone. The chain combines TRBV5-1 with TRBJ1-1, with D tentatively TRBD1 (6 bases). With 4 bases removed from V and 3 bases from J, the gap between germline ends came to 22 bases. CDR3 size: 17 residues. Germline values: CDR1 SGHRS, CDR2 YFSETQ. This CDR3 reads CASSEGWGPKSYTEAFF. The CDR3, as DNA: TGCGCCAGCAGCGAGGGGTGGGGGCCCAAGTCGTACACTGAAGCTTTCTTT.

CDR3 DNA sequence: TGTGCCAGCAGCCTGGACTATCAGAGCACAGATACGCAGTATTTT. This encodes CASSLDYQSTDTQYF. The chain combines TRBV6-4 with TRBJ2-3; tentatively, D is TRBD2 (6 bases). V shed 6 bases and J shed 0 bases, with 13 bases lying between them. Germline loops: CDR1 MRHNA, CDR2 SNTAGT. The CDR3 sequence is 15 residues long.

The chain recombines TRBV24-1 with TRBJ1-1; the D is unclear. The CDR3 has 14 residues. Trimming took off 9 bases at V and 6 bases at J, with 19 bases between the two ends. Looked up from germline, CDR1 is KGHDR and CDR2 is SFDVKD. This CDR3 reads CATSGSGSRAEAFF. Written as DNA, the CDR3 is TGTGCCACCTCCGGTTCCGGGAGCCGGGCTGAAGCTTTCTTT.

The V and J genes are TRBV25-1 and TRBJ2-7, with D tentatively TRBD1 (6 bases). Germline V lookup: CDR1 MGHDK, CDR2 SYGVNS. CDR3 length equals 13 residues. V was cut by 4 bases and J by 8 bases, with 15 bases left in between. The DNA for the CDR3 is TGTGCCAGCAGTGGCGTAGGGGACACGAAGCAGTACTTC. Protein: CASSGVGDTKQYF.

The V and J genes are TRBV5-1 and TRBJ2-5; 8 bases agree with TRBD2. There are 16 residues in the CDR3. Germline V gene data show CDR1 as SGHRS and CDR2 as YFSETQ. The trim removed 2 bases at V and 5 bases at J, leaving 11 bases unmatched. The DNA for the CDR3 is TGCGCCAGCAGCTTCACTAGCGGAGTCCCCCGGGAGACCCAGTACTTC. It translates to CASSFTSGVPRETQYF.

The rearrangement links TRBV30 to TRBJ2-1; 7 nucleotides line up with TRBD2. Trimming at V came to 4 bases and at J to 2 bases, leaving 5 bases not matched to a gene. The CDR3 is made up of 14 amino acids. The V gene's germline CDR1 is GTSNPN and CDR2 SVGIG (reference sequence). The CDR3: CAWNAGVTYNEQFF. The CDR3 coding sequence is TGTGCCTGGAACGCGGGAGTGACCTACAATGAGCAGTTCTTC.

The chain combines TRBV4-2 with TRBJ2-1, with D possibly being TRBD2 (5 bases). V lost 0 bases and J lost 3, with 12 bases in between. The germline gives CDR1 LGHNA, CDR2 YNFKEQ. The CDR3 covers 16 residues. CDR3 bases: TGTGCCAGCAGCCAAGAAGTTACTAGTGGCTACAATGAGCAGTTCTTC. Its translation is CASSQEVTSGYNEQFF.

The CDR3 DNA follows: TGTGCCAGCAGTCCCGTCCGCGGCTACAATGAGCAGTTCTTC. Encoded protein: CASSPVRGYNEQFF. The gene calls are TRBV3-1 (or the pseudogene TRBV3-2) and TRBJ2-1; no reliable D call. CDR1 is LGHDT, CDR2 YNNKEL, per germline (reference sequence). CDR3 size: 14 residues. The V and J ends lost 6 bases and 3 bases respectively, with 12 bases between them.

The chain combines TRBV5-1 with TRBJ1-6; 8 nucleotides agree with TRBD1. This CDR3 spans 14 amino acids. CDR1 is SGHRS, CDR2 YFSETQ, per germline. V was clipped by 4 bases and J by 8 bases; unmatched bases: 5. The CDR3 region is CASSLTGEDSPLHF. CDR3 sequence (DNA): TGCGCCAGCAGCCTGACAGGGGAGGATTCACCCCTCCACTTT.

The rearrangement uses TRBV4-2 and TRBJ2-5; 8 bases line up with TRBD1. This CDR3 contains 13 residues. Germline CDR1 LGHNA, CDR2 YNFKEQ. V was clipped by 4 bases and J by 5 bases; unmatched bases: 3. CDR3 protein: CASSPGGRETQYF. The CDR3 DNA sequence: TGTGCCAGCAGCCCAGGGGGCCGGGAGACCCAGTACTTC.

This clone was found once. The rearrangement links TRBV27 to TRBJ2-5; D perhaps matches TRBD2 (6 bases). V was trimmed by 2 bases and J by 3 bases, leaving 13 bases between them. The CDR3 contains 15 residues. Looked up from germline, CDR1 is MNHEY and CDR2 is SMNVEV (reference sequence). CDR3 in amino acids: CASSLKRVGKETQYF. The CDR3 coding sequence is TGTGCCAGCAGTTTAAAGCGGGTTGGCAAAGAGACCCAGTACTTC.

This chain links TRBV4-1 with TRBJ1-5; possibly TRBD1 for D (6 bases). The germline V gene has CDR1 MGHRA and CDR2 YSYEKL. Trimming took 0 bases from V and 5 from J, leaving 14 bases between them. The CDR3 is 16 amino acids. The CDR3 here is CASSQEGGARDQPQHF. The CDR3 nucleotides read TGCGCCAGCAGCCAAGAAGGGGGGGCTCGGGATCAGCCCCAGCATTTT.

CDR3 residues: CASSVDRGGNQPQHF. CDR3 bases: TGTGCCAGCAGTGTGGACAGGGGCGGCAATCAGCCCCAGCATTTT. V gene TRBV2 combines with J gene TRBJ1-5, with TRBD1 identical over 9 bases. The CDR3 is made up of 15 amino acids. Germline CDR1 SNHLY, CDR2 FYNNEI. V was clipped by 4 bases and J by 2 bases; unmatched bases: 3.

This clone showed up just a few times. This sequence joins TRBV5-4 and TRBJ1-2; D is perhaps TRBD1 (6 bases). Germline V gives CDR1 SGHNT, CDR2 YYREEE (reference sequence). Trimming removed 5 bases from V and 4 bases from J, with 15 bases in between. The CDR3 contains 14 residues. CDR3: CASSNRAESYGYTF. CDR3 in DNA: TGTGCCAGCAGTAACAGGGCGGAGAGCTATGGCTACACCTTC. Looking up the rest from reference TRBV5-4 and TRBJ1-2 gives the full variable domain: ETGVTQSPTHLIKTRGQQVTLRCSSQSGHNTVSWYQQALGQGPQFIFQYYREEENGRGNFPPRFSGLQFPNYSSELNVNALELDDSALYLCASSNRAESYGYTFGSGTRLTVV.

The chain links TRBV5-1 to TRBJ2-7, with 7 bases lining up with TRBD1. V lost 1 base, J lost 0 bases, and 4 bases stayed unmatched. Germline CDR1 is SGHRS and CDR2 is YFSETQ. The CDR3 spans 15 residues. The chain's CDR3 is CASSLLGQSSYEQYF. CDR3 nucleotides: TGCGCCAGCAGCTTGCTGGGACAGAGCTCCTACGAGCAGTACTTC.

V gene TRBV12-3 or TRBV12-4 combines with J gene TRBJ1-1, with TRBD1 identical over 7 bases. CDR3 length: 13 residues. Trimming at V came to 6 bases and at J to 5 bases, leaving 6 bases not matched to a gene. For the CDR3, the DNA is TGTGCCAGCAGCCGCCAACAGGGGACTGAAGCTTTCTTT. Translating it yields CASSRQQGTEAFF.

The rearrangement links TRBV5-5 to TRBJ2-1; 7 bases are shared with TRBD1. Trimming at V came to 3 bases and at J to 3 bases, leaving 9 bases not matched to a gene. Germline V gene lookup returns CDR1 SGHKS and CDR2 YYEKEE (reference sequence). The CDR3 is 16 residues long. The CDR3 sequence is CASSSNQGEIYNEQFF. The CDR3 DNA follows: TGTGCCAGCAGCTCCAACCAGGGGGAGATCTACAATGAGCAGTTCTTC.

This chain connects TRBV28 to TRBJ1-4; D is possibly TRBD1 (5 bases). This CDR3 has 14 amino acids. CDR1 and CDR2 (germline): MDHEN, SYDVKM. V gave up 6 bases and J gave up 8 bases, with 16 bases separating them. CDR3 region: CASRNGGGREKLFF. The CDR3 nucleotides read TGTGCCAGCAGAAATGGGGGGGGTAGGGAAAAACTGTTTTTT.

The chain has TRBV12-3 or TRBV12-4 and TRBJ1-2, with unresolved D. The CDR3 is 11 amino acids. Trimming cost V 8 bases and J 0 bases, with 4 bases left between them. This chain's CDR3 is CASVTNYGYTF. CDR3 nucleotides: TGTGCCAGCGTAACTAACTATGGCTACACCTTC.

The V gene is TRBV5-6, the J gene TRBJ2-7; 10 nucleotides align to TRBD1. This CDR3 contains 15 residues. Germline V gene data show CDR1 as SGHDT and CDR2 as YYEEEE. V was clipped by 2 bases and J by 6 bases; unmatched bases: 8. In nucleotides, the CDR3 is TGTGCCAGCAGCTTCGGGAGTAGACAGGGGGCCGAGCAGTACTTC. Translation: CASSFGSRQGAEQYF.

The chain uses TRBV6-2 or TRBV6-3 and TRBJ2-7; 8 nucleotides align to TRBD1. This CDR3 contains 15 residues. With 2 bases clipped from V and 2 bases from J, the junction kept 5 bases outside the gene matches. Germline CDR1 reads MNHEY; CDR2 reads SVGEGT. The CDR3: CASSYNTQGAYEQYF. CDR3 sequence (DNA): TGTGCCAGCAGTTACAATACACAGGGGGCCTACGAGCAGTACTTC.

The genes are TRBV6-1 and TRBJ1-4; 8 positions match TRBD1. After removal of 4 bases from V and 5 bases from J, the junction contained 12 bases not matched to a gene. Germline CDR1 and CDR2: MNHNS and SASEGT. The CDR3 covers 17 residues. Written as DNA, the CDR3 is TGTGCCAGCAGTGGACTTTCAGGACAGGGCCGAAATGAAAAACTGTTTTTT. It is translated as CASSGLSGQGRNEKLFF.

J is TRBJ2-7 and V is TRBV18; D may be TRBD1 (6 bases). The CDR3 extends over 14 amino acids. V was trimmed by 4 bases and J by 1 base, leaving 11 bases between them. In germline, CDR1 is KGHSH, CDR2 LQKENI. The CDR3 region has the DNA TGTGCCAGCTCACACGGGACACTTTCCTACGAGCAGTACTTC. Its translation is CASSHGTLSYEQYF.

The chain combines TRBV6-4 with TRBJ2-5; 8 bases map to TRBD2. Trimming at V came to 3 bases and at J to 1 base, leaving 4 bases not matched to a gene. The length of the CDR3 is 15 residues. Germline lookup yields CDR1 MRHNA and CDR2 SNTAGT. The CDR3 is CASSESSGSQETQYF. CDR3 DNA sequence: TGTGCCAGCAGTGAATCGAGCGGGAGCCAAGAGACCCAGTACTTC.

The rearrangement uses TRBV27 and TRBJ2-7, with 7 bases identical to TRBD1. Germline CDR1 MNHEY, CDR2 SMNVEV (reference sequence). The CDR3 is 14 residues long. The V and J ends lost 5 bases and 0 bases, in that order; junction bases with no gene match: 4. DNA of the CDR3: TGTGCCAGCAGTCCACAGGGGCCCTCCTACGAGCAGTACTTC. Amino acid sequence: CASSPQGPSYEQYF.

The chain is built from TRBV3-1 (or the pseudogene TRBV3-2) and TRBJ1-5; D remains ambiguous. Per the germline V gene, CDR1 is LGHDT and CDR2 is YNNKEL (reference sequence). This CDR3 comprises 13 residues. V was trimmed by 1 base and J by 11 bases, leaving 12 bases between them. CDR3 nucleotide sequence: TGTGCCAGCAGCCAAGTTTTCGGGGATACCCAGCATTTT. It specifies CASSQVFGDTQHF.